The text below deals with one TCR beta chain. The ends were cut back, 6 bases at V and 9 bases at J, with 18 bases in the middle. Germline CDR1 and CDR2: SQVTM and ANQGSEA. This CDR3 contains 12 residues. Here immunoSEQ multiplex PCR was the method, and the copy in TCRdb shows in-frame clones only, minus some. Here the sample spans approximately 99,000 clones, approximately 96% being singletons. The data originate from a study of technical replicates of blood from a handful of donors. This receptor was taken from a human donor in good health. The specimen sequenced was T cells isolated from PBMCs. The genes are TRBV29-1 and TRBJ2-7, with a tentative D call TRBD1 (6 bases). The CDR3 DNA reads TGCAGCGTCCTGACAGGTGGGGGACCGCAGTACTTC. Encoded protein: CSVLTGGGPQYF.